This T cell receptor beta chain came from a study of cytomegalovirus exposure and HLA in healthy donors. Notes on the study in general: Productive status was seen about 87% or about 30% of the time for most TCR beta V segments in an earlier analysis.

Points on this clone: Its antigen is undetermined.

Amplification used 60 Vbeta primers and 13 Jbeta primers. Profiled with immunoSEQ multiplex PCR; TCRdb holds only in-frame clones, not every one. This listing includes 140,000 or so clones. This CDR3 region has 15 residues. Looked up from germline, CDR1 is SEHNR and CDR2 is FQNEAQ (reference sequence). V lost 5 bases, J lost 3 bases, and 16 bases lay in between. This chain uses TRBV7-9 with TRBJ2-5, with D possibly TRBD1 on 7 matching bases. This sequence was found in a male donor in good health and CMV-seronegative. Sequencing was carried out using PBMCs. In DNA, the CDR3 is TGTGCCAGCAGCCTCTTCAGGGGGGCGAAAGAGACCCAGTACTTC. Residues: CASSLFRGAKETQYF.